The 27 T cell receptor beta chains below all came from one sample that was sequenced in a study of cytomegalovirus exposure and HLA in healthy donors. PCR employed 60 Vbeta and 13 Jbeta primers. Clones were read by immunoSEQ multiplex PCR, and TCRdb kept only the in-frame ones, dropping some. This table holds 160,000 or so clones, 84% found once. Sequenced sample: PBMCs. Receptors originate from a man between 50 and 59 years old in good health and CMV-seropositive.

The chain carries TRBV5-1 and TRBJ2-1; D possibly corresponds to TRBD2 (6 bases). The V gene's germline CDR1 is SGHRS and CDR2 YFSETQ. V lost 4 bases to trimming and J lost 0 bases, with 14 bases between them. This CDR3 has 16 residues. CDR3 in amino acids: CASSTGTYSSYNEQFF. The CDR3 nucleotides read TGCGCCAGCAGCACGGGGACTTATAGCTCCTACAATGAGCAGTTCTTC.

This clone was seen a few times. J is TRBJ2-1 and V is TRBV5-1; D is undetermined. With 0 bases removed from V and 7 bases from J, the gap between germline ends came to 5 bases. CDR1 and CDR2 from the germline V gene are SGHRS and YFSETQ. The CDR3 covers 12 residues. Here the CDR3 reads CASSLVRNEQFF. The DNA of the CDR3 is TGCGCCAGCAGCTTGGTCCGTAATGAGCAGTTCTTC.

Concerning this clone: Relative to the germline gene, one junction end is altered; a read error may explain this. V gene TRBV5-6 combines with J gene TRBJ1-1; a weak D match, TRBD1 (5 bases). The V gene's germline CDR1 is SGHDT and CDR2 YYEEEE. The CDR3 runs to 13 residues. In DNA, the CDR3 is TGTGCCACCAGCTGGGGGGAAGGCACTGAAGCTTTCTTT. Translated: CATSWGEGTEAFF.

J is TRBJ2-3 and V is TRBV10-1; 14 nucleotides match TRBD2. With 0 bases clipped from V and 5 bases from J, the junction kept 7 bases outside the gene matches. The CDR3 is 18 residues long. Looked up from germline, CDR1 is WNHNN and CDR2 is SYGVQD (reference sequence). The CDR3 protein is CASSESIGTSGSLDTQYF. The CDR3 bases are TGCGCCAGCAGTGAGTCGATAGGGACTAGCGGGAGTCTAGATACGCAGTATTTT.

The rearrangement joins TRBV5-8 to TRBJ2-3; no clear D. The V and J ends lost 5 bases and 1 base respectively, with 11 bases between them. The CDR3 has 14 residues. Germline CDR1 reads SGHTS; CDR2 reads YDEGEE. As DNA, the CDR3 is TGTGCCAGCAGTCACAGAGACGGCACAGATACGCAGTATTTT. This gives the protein CASSHRDGTDTQYF.

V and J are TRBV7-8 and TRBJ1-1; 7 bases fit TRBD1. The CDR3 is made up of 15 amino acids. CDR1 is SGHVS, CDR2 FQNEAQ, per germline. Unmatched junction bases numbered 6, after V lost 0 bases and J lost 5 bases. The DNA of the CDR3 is TGTGCCAGCAGCTTAGCGGATAGGGGGCGAACTGAAGCTTTCTTT. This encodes CASSLADRGRTEAFF.

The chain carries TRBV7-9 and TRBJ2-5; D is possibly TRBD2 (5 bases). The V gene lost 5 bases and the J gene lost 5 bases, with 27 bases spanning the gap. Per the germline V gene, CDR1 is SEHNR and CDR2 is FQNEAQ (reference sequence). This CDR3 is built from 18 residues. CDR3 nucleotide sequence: TGTGCCAGCAGCCTTAACTCTGGCGGAGCCCTCCCGGGGGAGACCCAGTACTTC. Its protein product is CASSLNSGGALPGETQYF. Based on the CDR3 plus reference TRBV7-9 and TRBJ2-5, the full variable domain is DTGVSQNPRHKITKRGQNVTFRCDPISEHNRLYWYRQTLGQGPEFLTYFQNEAQLEKSRLLSDRFSAERPKGSFSTLEIQRTEQGDSAMYLCASSLNSGGALPGETQYFGPGTRLLVL.

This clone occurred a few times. CDR3 sequence reads: CASSGTLGQPQHF. CDR3 in DNA: TGTGCCAGCAGCGGGACTCTGGGACAGCCCCAGCATTTT. The genes are TRBV2 and TRBJ1-5; a weak D match, TRBD1 (5 bases). Looked up from germline, CDR1 is SNHLY and CDR2 is FYNNEI. V was clipped by 6 bases and J by 7 bases, with 13 bases between them. This CDR3 comprises 13 residues.

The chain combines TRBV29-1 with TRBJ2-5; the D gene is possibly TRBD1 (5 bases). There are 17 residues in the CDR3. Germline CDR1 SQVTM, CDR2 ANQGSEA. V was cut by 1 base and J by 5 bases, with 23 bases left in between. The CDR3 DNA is TGCAGCGTTGAAGCAGGGTCGAGTAGATTCGGTGGGGAGACCCAGTACTTC. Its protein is CSVEAGSSRFGGETQYF.

The CDR3 reads CASKGDLNYGYTF. DNA of the CDR3: TGTGCCAGCAAAGGGGATTTGAACTATGGCTACACCTTC. This chain links TRBV6-6 with TRBJ1-2; a possible D gene is TRBD1 (5 bases). V shed 7 bases and J shed 2 bases, with 11 bases lying between them. The germline V gene encodes CDR1 MNHNY and CDR2 SVGAGI (reference sequence). The CDR3 spans 13 residues.

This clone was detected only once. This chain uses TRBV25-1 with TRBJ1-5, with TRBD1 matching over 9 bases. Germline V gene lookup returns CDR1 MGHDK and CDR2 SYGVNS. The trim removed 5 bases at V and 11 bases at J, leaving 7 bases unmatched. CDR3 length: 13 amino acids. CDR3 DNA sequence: TGTGCCAGCAGTTCGGGACAGGGACGGACCCAGCATTTT. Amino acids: CASSSGQGRTQHF.

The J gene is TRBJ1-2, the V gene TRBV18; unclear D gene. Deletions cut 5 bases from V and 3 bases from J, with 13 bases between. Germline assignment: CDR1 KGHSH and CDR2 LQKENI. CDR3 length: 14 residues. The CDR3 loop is CASSAGGGYYGYTF. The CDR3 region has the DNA TGTGCCAGCTCAGCTGGAGGAGGGTACTATGGCTACACCTTC.

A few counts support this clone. As DNA, the CDR3 is TGTGCCAGTAGTATAGCAGGACAGGGGGTCAATCAGCCCCAGCATTTT. This encodes CASSIAGQGVNQPQHF. The chain carries TRBV19 and TRBJ1-5; TRBD1 matches 10 bases. Germline CDR1 reads LNHDA; CDR2 reads SQIVND (reference sequence). The junction had 3 bases not matched to a gene; V was cut back by 1 base and J by 3 bases. This CDR3 has 16 residues.

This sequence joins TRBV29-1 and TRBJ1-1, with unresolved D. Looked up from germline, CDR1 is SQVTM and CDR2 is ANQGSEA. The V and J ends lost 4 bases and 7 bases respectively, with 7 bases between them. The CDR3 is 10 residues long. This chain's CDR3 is CSVASREAFF. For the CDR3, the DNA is TGCAGCGTTGCCAGTCGTGAAGCTTTCTTT.

The DNA of the CDR3 is TGTGCCAGTAGTATCGGCGCTAGCGGGGCACAAGAGACCCAGTACTTC. This translates into CASSIGASGAQETQYF. This chain joins TRBV19 and TRBJ2-5, with 9 bases matching TRBD2. CDR1 is LNHDA and CDR2 is SQIVND in the germline V gene (reference sequence). This CDR3 region has 16 residues. With 3 bases clipped from V and 2 bases from J, the junction kept 7 bases outside the gene matches.

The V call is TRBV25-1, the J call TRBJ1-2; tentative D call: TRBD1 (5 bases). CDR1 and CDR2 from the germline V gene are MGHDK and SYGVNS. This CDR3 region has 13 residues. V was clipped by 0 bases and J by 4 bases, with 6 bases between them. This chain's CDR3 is CASSEYTGYGYTF. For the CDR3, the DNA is TGTGCCAGCAGTGAATATACAGGCTATGGCTACACCTTC.

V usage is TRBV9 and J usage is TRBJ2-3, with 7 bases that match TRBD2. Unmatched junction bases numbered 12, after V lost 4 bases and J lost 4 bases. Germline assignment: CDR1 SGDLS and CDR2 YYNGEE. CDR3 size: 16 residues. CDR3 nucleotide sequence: TGTGCCAGCAGCTTAAAACCGGGACTACCTGCAGATACGCAGTATTTT. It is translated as CASSLKPGLPADTQYF.

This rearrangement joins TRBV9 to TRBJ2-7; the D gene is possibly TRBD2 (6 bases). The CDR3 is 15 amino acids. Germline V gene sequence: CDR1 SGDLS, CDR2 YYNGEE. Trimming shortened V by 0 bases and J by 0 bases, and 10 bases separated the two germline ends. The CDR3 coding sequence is TGTGCCAGCAGCGTAGAGGAGGGAGGCTCCTACGAGCAGTACTTC. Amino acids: CASSVEEGGSYEQYF.

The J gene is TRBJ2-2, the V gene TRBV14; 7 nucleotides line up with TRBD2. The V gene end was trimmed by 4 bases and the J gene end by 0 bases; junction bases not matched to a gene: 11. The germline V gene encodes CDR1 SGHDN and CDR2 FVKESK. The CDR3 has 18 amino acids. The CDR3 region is CASSPAGVGFANTGELFF. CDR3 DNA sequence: TGTGCCAGCAGCCCGGCGGGGGTTGGCTTCGCGAACACCGGGGAGCTGTTTTTT.

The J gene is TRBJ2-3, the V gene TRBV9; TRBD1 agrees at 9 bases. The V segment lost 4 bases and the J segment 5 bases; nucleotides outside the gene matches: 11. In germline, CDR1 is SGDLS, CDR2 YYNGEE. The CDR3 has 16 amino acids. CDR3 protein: CASSPDGTGIGDTQYF. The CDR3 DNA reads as TGTGCCAGCAGCCCGGACGGGACAGGGATTGGAGATACGCAGTATTTT.

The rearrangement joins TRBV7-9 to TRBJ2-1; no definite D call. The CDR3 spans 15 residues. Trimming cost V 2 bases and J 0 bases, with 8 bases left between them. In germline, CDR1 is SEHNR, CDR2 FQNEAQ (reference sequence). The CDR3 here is CASSLLGSSYNEQFF. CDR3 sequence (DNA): TGTGCCAGCAGCTTACTAGGAAGCTCCTACAATGAGCAGTTCTTC.

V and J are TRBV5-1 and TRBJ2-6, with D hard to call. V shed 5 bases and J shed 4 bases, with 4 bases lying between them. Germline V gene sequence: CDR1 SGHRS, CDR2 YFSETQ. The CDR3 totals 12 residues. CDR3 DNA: TGCGCCAGCAGTGAGGGGGCCAACGTCCTGACTTTC. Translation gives CASSEGANVLTF.

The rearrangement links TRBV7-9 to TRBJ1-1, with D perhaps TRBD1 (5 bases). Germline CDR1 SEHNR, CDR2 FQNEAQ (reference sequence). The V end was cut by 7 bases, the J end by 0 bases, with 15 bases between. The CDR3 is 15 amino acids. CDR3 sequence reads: CASTLQVRVNTEAFF. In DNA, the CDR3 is TGTGCCAGCACCCTTCAGGTCAGGGTGAACACTGAAGCTTTCTTT.

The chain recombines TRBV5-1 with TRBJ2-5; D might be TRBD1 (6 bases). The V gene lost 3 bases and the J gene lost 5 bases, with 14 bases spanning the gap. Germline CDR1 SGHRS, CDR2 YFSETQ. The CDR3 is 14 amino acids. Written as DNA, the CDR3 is TGCGCCAGCAGCTCAAAGCAGGGGATGGAGACCCAGTACTTC. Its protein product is CASSSKQGMETQYF.

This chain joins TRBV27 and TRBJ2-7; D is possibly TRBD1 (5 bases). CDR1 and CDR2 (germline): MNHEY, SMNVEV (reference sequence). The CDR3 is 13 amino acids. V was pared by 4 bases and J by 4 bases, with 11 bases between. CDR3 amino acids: CASSWGREYEQYV. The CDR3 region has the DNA TGTGCCAGCAGTTGGGGCAGAGAATACGAGCAGTACGTC.

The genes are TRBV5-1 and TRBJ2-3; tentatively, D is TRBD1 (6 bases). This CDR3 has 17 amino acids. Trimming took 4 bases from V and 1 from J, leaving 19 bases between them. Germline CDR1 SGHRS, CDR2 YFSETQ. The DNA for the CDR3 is TGCGCCAGCAGCCTAACAGGGTCAAGGGATCGCACAGATACGCAGTATTTT. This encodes CASSLTGSRDRTDTQYF.

DNA for the CDR3: TGCGCCAGCAGCCCTCTCTATCGGGAGCGGGATGGCTACACCTTC. This gives the protein CASSPLYRERDGYTF. This chain uses TRBV4-1 with TRBJ1-2, with D unresolved. CDR1 and CDR2 (germline): MGHRA, YSYEKL. This CDR3 region has 15 residues. V was pared by 4 bases and J by 6 bases, with 18 bases between.